The 32 T cell receptor beta chains reported below all come from one sample, sequenced in a study of T cell responses to AZD1222 COVID-19 vaccine. The table came from immunoSEQ multiplex PCR; TCRdb's copy has only in-frame clones and leaves some out. The sample lists 120,000 to 150,000 clones, about 89% occurring once. The starting material was peripheral blood, obtained on day 0 of MenACWY control vaccination. The receptors derive from an adult in good health.

This chain uses TRBV19 with TRBJ2-2; D tentatively fits TRBD1 or TRBD2 (5 bases each). CDR3 length: 15 amino acids. V was trimmed by 6 bases and J by 0 bases, leaving 11 bases between them. Germline-derived CDR1 and CDR2 are LNHDA and SQIVND (reference sequence). CDR3 sequence reads: CASSTGPSNTGELFF. CDR3 bases: TGTGCCAGTAGCACGGGACCCTCGAACACCGGGGAGCTGTTTTTT.

The V and J genes are TRBV7-9 and TRBJ1-1, with D possibly TRBD1 on 5 matching bases. This CDR3 is built from 13 residues. V gave up 5 bases and J gave up 1 base, with 8 bases separating them. Per germline, CDR1 SEHNR and CDR2 FQNEAQ (reference sequence). CDR3: CASSTDRNTEAFF. The CDR3 DNA sequence: TGTGCCAGCAGCACTGACAGGAACACTGAAGCTTTCTTT.

V is TRBV3-1 (or the pseudogene TRBV3-2) and J is TRBJ1-1, with 8 bases that match TRBD1. Germline CDR1 and CDR2: LGHDT and YNNKEL (reference sequence). Trimming removed 1 base from V and 5 bases from J; junction bases left unmatched: 6. CDR3 length: 15 amino acids. CDR3 bases: TGTGCCAGCAGCCAAGGTATGACAGGGGCGACTGAAGCTTTCTTT. Amino acids: CASSQGMTGATEAFF.

The chain employs TRBV6-6 and TRBJ1-4; D unresolved. The V and J ends lost 0 bases and 1 base respectively, with 6 bases between them. CDR3 length: 15 residues. CDR1 MNHNY and CDR2 SVGAGI come from the germline V gene (reference sequence). CDR3 DNA: TGTGCCAGCAGTTACTCACCAGGAACTAATGAAAAACTGTTTTTT. This translates into CASSYSPGTNEKLFF.

The rearrangement joins TRBV5-4 to TRBJ1-1; D gene uncertain. V lost 0 bases to trimming and J lost 0 bases, with 9 bases between them. Germline V gene lookup returns CDR1 SGHNT and CDR2 YYREEE (reference sequence). The length of the CDR3 is 15 residues. CDR3 protein: CASSLDGVMNTEAFF. Here the CDR3 DNA reads TGTGCCAGCAGCTTGGATGGGGTTATGAACACTGAAGCTTTCTTT.

This chain uses TRBV27 with TRBJ1-2; D not certain. The CDR3 extends over 14 amino acids. Germline loops: CDR1 MNHEY, CDR2 SMNVEV (reference sequence). The ends were cut back, 2 bases at V and 8 bases at J, with 15 bases in the middle. CDR3 in amino acids: CASSLASANQGYTF. CDR3 in DNA: TGTGCCAGCAGTTTAGCATCAGCCAACCAAGGCTACACCTTC.

The chain has TRBV5-4 and TRBJ1-5; D call uncertain. The germline CDR1 and CDR2 sequences are SGHNT and YYREEE (reference sequence). V was clipped by 1 base and J by 4 bases, with 6 bases between them. This CDR3 contains 13 residues. The CDR3 reads CASSLMGNQPQHF. In DNA, the CDR3 is TGTGCCAGCAGCTTGATGGGTAATCAGCCCCAGCATTTT.

With regard to this clone: This sample includes further DNA sequences coding for the same CDR3. The rearrangement uses TRBV9 and TRBJ1-5; no firm D call. The V and J ends lost 0 bases and 4 bases respectively, with 5 bases between them. Germline V gene data show CDR1 as SGDLS and CDR2 as YYNGEE. The CDR3 runs 13 residues. CDR3 protein: CASSVAPNQPQHF. CDR3 coding DNA: TGTGCCAGCAGCGTAGCTCCAAATCAGCCCCAGCATTTT.

The chain carries TRBV7-9 and TRBJ1-1, with a weak D call TRBD1 (5 bases). Germline V CDR1 and CDR2: SEHNR, FQNEAQ (reference sequence). V dropped 3 bases and J dropped 1 base, with 9 bases sitting between them. CDR3 size: 14 residues. CDR3 in amino acids: CASSLGLQNTEAFF. The CDR3 region has the DNA TGTGCCAGCAGCTTGGGACTACAGAACACTGAAGCTTTCTTT.

V is TRBV3-1 (or the pseudogene TRBV3-2) and J is TRBJ2-1; 12 bases are a match to TRBD2. V lost 0 bases, J lost 9 bases, and 12 bases stayed unmatched. In germline, CDR1 is LGHDT, CDR2 YNNKEL (reference sequence). The length of the CDR3 is 18 residues. CDR3 nucleotide sequence: TGTGCCAGCAGCCAAGATTTACGATCTAGCGGGGGGGCTGGTGAGCAGTTCTTC. Amino acid sequence: CASSQDLRSSGGAGEQFF.

The chain uses TRBV5-1 and TRBJ2-5; D is possibly TRBD2 (6 bases). Germline CDR1 is SGHRS and CDR2 is YFSETQ. The CDR3 runs 13 residues. Trimming shortened V by 1 base and J by 4 bases, and 8 bases separated the two germline ends. CDR3 sequence: CASSLRGGETQYF. DNA of the CDR3: TGCGCCAGCAGCTTGAGGGGAGGAGAGACCCAGTACTTC.

The chain has TRBV4-1 and TRBJ2-5; 7 nucleotides match TRBD2. This CDR3 is built from 11 residues. The V segment lost 6 bases and the J segment 9 bases; nucleotides outside the gene matches: 4. Germline loops: CDR1 MGHRA, CDR2 YSYEKL. The CDR3 sequence is CASRGGSAQYF. CDR3 in DNA: TGCGCCAGCAGGGGGGGGTCGGCCCAGTACTTC.

The chain links TRBV19 to TRBJ2-2, with a weak D call TRBD1 (6 bases). Germline V gene data show CDR1 as LNHDA and CDR2 as SQIVND (reference sequence). This CDR3 has 15 residues. V lost 5 bases and J 3 bases, leaving 13 bases between the germline ends. The DNA for the CDR3 is TGTGCCAGTAGTGGTGGGGGCAGTTACACCGGGGAGCTGTTTTTT. This codes for CASSGGGSYTGELFF.

The rearrangement links TRBV4-2 to TRBJ2-2, with 8 bases fitting TRBD2. The germline V gene has CDR1 LGHNA and CDR2 YNFKEQ. Losses at the gene ends were 1 base for V and 6 bases for J; bases not matched to a gene: 4. The CDR3 covers 15 residues. The CDR3 loop reads CASSQGLGRAGELFF. The CDR3, as DNA: TGTGCCAGCAGCCAAGGTCTCGGGAGGGCCGGGGAGCTGTTTTTT.

The rearrangement joins TRBV28 to TRBJ1-1; maybe TRBD1 (6 bases). Between the trimmed V and J ends, which lost 5 bases and 6 bases, there was a span of 16 bases. Germline V gene data show CDR1 as MDHEN and CDR2 as SYDVKM. This CDR3 region has 14 residues. The CDR3 DNA reads as TGTGCCAGCAGTCGTTTGGGGGCGCAAGCTGAAGCTTTCTTT. Translation gives CASSRLGAQAEAFF.

The chain combines TRBV5-1 with TRBJ1-2; tentatively, D is TRBD1 (5 bases). V lost 3 bases and J 8 bases, leaving 11 bases between the germline ends. This CDR3 has 12 amino acids. CDR1 is SGHRS, CDR2 YFSETQ, per germline. The CDR3 nucleotides read TGCGCCAGCAGCTCGGGACGTATGGGCTACACCTTC. This translates into CASSSGRMGYTF.

In its sample, this clone was seen once. As DNA, the CDR3 is TGTGCCAGCAGTTACAGGGGCTACCAGCCCCAGCATTTT. Its translation: CASSYRGYQPQHF. The rearrangement uses TRBV28 and TRBJ1-5; TRBD1 matches 7 bases. From germline, CDR1 is MDHEN and CDR2 SYDVKM. V lost 4 bases, J lost 7 bases, and 4 bases stayed unmatched. The CDR3 has 13 residues.

This clone appeared a single time. The rearrangement links TRBV3-1 (or the pseudogene TRBV3-2) to TRBJ1-2; maybe TRBD1 (5 bases). This CDR3 comprises 14 residues. Germline V gene sequence: CDR1 LGHDT, CDR2 YNNKEL (reference sequence). Between the trimmed V and J ends, which lost 0 bases and 7 bases, there was a span of 12 bases. In DNA form, the CDR3 reads TGTGCCAGCAGCCAAGATCTTGCTGGGGGTGGCTACACCTTC. This gives the protein CASSQDLAGGGYTF.

Details on this clone: One end of the junction varies from germline; a read error may be responsible. This chain uses TRBV7-7 with TRBJ1-5, with unresolved D. Germline V gives CDR1 SSHAT, CDR2 FNYEAQ (reference sequence). The CDR3 has 13 amino acids. The CDR3 bases are TGTGCTAGCAGCTTAAATAGCAATCAGCCCCAGCATTTT. Translating gives CASSLNSNQPQHF.

The J gene is TRBJ1-5, the V gene TRBV18; D possibly corresponds to TRBD1 (5 bases). The germline V gene has CDR1 KGHSH and CDR2 LQKENI. There are 13 residues in the CDR3. Trimming cost V 8 bases and J 2 bases, with 10 bases left between them. CDR3 in DNA: TGTGCCAGCCGTGCGGGGCGCAATCAGCCCCAGCATTTT. Protein: CASRAGRNQPQHF.

The rearrangement joins TRBV5-1 to TRBJ2-1; D gene unclear. Germline loops: CDR1 SGHRS, CDR2 YFSETQ. V lost 0 bases and J 0 bases, leaving 13 bases between the germline ends. The CDR3 extends over 17 amino acids. The CDR3, as DNA: TGCGCCAGCAGCTTGGCCCGGCCGCTTAGCTCCTACAATGAGCAGTTCTTC. Protein sequence: CASSLARPLSSYNEQFF.

The rearrangement links TRBV15 to TRBJ1-2; perhaps TRBD1 as D (5 bases). This CDR3 region has 17 residues. In germline, CDR1 is LNHNV, CDR2 YYDKDF (reference sequence). Trimming took 5 bases from V and 4 from J, leaving 23 bases between them. The CDR3 sequence: CATSRNRAQGDSYGYTF. In DNA, the CDR3 is TGTGCCACCAGCCGGAATCGGGCTCAGGGTGACTCCTATGGCTACACCTTC.

CDR3 nucleotide sequence: TGTGCCAGCAGCCATACCTCAGGACAGGGCTCCTACGAGCAGTACTTC. This sequence encodes CASSHTSGQGSYEQYF. The rearrangement links TRBV3-1 (or the pseudogene TRBV3-2) to TRBJ2-7; 8 bases are a match to TRBD1. The CDR3 has 16 amino acids. Per the germline V gene, CDR1 is LGHDT and CDR2 is YNNKEL (reference sequence). The V segment lost 3 bases and the J segment 0 bases; nucleotides outside the gene matches: 7.

This clone was detected only once. The genes are TRBV24-1 and TRBJ1-5, with D uncertain. Per germline, CDR1 KGHDR and CDR2 SFDVKD. The V end was cut by 6 bases, the J end by 0 bases, with 8 bases between. The length of the CDR3 is 14 residues. Here the CDR3 reads CATSQAYSNQPQHF. The CDR3 DNA sequence: TGTGCCACCAGTCAGGCGTATAGCAATCAGCCCCAGCATTTT.

The V call is TRBV24-1, the J call TRBJ1-5, with TRBD1 identical over 7 bases. CDR1 is KGHDR and CDR2 is SFDVKD in the germline V gene. There are 16 residues in the CDR3. The junction had 9 bases not matched to a gene; V was cut back by 5 bases and J by 3 bases. The CDR3 reads CATSAGQVSNNQPQHF. For the CDR3, the DNA is TGTGCCACCAGTGCCGGACAGGTTAGTAACAATCAGCCCCAGCATTTT.

The chain has TRBV11-2 and TRBJ1-3; D not resolved. Germline loops: CDR1 SGHAT, CDR2 FQNNGV. CDR3 length equals 14 residues. The germline V and J ends were trimmed by 3 bases and 1 base, with 7 bases remaining between them. The CDR3 nucleotides read TGTGCCAGCAGCTTCAGGCCTTCTGGAAACACCATATATTTT. The encoded protein is CASSFRPSGNTIYF. Full variable domain (missing parts from reference TRBV11-2 and TRBJ1-3): EAGVAQSPRYKIIEKRQSVAFWCNPISGHATLYWYQQILGQGPKLLIQFQNNGVVDDSQLPKDRFSAERLKGVDSTLKIQPAKLEDSAVYLCASSFRPSGNTIYFGEGSWLTVV.

The CDR3 reads CASSVGYIQYEQYF. CDR3 DNA: TGTGCCAGCAGCGTAGGGTACATACAATACGAGCAGTACTTC. The chain recombines TRBV9 with TRBJ2-7; D remains unclear. Germline V gene data show CDR1 as SGDLS and CDR2 as YYNGEE. V dropped 0 bases and J dropped 4 bases, with 11 bases sitting between them. The CDR3 covers 14 residues.

DNA of the CDR3: TGTGCCAGCAGCGTACTGACAGGGGTCGAGGGCACTGAAGCTTTCTTT. Translating it yields CASSVLTGVEGTEAFF. This chain uses TRBV9 with TRBJ1-1; 8 bases match TRBD1. This CDR3 is 16 amino acids long. V was pared by 1 base and J by 4 bases, with 9 bases of the junction left unmatched. Per the germline V gene, CDR1 is SGDLS and CDR2 is YYNGEE.

This chain joins TRBV30 and TRBJ2-6; D uncertain. The CDR3 has 15 amino acids. Trimming removed 1 base at V and 2 bases at J, with 9 bases between. Germline values: CDR1 GTSNPN, CDR2 SVGIG (reference sequence). In nucleotides, the CDR3 is TGTGCCTGGAGTGGCTTGGTGACTGGGGCCAACGTCCTGACTTTC. This codes for CAWSGLVTGANVLTF.

V gene TRBV27 combines with J gene TRBJ1-6; 7 bases fit TRBD1. This CDR3 has 16 amino acids. Unmatched junction bases numbered 8, after V lost 5 bases and J lost 4 bases. Germline V gene lookup returns CDR1 MNHEY and CDR2 SMNVEV (reference sequence). CDR3 in DNA: TGTGCCAGCAGTCAAGCGGGACAGATATATAATTCACCCCTCCACTTT. Protein: CASSQAGQIYNSPLHF.

J is TRBJ2-1 and V is TRBV27; D gene uncertain. The CDR3 covers 15 residues. In germline, CDR1 is MNHEY, CDR2 SMNVEV (reference sequence). With 5 bases removed from V and 0 bases from J, the gap between germline ends came to 11 bases. CDR3 sequence reads: CASSLDVSSYNEQFF. CDR3 coding DNA: TGTGCCAGCAGTCTCGACGTCAGCTCCTACAATGAGCAGTTCTTC.

The CDR3 DNA reads as TGTGCCAGACAGGTCAGGGGTGACCACTACGAGCAGTACTTC. It yields the protein CARQVRGDHYEQYF. V gene TRBV24-1 combines with J gene TRBJ2-7; a weak D match, TRBD1 (6 bases). Trimming took off 11 bases at V and 3 bases at J, with 19 bases between the two ends. The germline V gene has CDR1 KGHDR and CDR2 SFDVKD. The CDR3 consists of 14 residues.